The 20 T cell receptor beta chains below were found in one sample sequenced in a study of esophageal squamous cell carcinoma under preoperative chemotherapy. Described time point: after preoperative PTX-NDP chemotherapy. Each CDR3 protein gets one entry after TCRdb re-called the PCR reads with MiXCR. The data contain fewer than 20,000 distinct CDR3 sequences, 40% to 55% of them singletons. Sampling was conducted from a patient given preoperative chemotherapy. Every receptor here comes from a human donor with esophageal squamous cell carcinoma. The donor label of this sample is uncertain.

This chain connects TRBV18 to TRBJ2-1; D is perhaps TRBD1 (6 bases). Germline CDR1 and CDR2: KGHSH and LQKENI. V lost 3 bases and J lost 0, with 15 bases in between. The CDR3 has 17 residues. In nucleotides, the CDR3 is TGTGCCAGCTCACCGACTATGACAGGCAGCTCCTACAATGAGCAGTTCTTC. This gives the protein CASSPTMTGSSYNEQFF. Using reference TRBV18 and TRBJ2-1 for the parts outside the CDR3, the full variable domain is NAGVMQNPRHLVRRRGQEARLRCSPMKGHSHVYWYRQLPEEGLKFMVYLQKENIIDESGMPKERFSAEFPKEGPSILRIQQVVRGDSAAYFCASSPTMTGSSYNEQFFGPGTRLTVL.

This clonotype was seen more than once but under ten times. V is TRBV7-2 and J is TRBJ2-7; 8 nucleotides match TRBD1. V shed 2 bases and J 3 bases; nucleotides not matched to a gene: 3. Germline CDR1 reads SGHTA; CDR2 reads FQGNSA. This CDR3 comprises 14 residues. CDR3 loop: CASSLQGADYEQYF. The CDR3 region has the DNA TGTGCCAGCAGCTTACAGGGGGCGGACTACGAGCAGTACTTC.

Within the sample, this clonotype is medium-sized. V usage is TRBV6-1 and J usage is TRBJ2-5; the match to TRBD1 covers 9 bases. The end of the DNA fits TRBJ2-7 better, so the J call may be wrong. Germline lookup yields CDR1 MNHNS and CDR2 SASEGT. The CDR3 covers 15 residues. The CDR3 reads CASSEMGQGMGEQYF. The CDR3 bases are TGTGCCAGCAGTGAGATGGGACAGGGAATGGGCGAGCAGTACTTC.

The chain links TRBV6-5 to TRBJ2-3; D tentatively reads TRBD1 or TRBD2 (5 bases each). The CDR3 is made up of 14 amino acids. Trimming removed 8 bases at V and 3 bases at J, with 15 bases between. Germline V gives CDR1 MNHEY, CDR2 SVGAGI. CDR3 sequence reads: CASVYRDETDTQYF. In nucleotides, the CDR3 is TGTGCCAGCGTCTACCGGGACGAAACAGATACGCAGTATTTT.

This rearrangement joins TRBV4-1 to TRBJ2-5, with 12 bases that match TRBD2. The germline gives CDR1 MGHRA, CDR2 YSYEKL. The J segment lost 5 bases and the V segment lost 1 base, leaving 14 bases of the junction unmatched. The CDR3 covers 19 residues. The CDR3 DNA sequence: TGCGCCAGCAGCCAAGGGCACGCCTTGACTAGCGGGAGTGTTGAGACCCAGTACTTC. It translates to CASSQGHALTSGSVETQYF.

The J gene is TRBJ2-5, the V gene TRBV20-1, with D unclear. This CDR3 is 12 amino acids long. Per the germline V gene, CDR1 is DFQATT and CDR2 is SNEGSKA (reference sequence). V lost 3 bases and J lost 5, with 10 bases in between. The CDR3, as DNA: TGCAGTGCTAGGCCGATTGGGGAGACCCAGTACTTC. This encodes CSARPIGETQYF.

This clonotype was observed many times. The rearrangement links TRBV10-3 to TRBJ2-1; D is uncertain. The J call may be in error: the DNA end matches TRBJ2-7 better. CDR3 size: 12 residues. Germline V gene sequence: CDR1 ENHRY, CDR2 SYGVKD. CDR3 sequence reads: CAISEAGNEQYF. CDR3 in DNA: TGTGCCATCAGTGAAGCCGGCAATGAGCAGTACTTC.

CDR3 sequence: CASSWTSGQSSYNEQYF. In DNA form, the CDR3 reads TGTGCCAGCAGCTGGACTAGCGGTCAGAGCTCCTACAATGAGCAGTACTTC. The rearrangement uses TRBV7-3 and TRBJ2-5; 10 nucleotides align to TRBD2. The CDR3 sequence is 17 residues long. Germline CDR1 and CDR2: SGHTA and FQGTGA. V trimming: 4 bases; J trimming: 11 bases; junction bases outside the gene matches: 19.

This clonotype was observed once. The chain joins TRBV7-3 to TRBJ2-1, with D perhaps TRBD1 or TRBD2 (5 bases each). There are 16 residues in the CDR3. V lost 5 bases, J lost 2 bases, and 16 bases lay in between. Looked up from germline, CDR1 is SGHTA and CDR2 is FQGTGA. CDR3: CASSRHRRDAYNEQFF. The CDR3 DNA reads as TGTGCCAGCAGCCGTCACCGCCGGGACGCCTACAATGAGCAGTTCTTC.

The rearrangement joins TRBV19 to TRBJ2-6, with D maybe TRBD1 (5 bases). Deletions cut 1 base from V and 18 bases from J, with 25 bases between. The CDR3 is 16 amino acids. Germline CDR1 is LNHDA and CDR2 is SQIVND (reference sequence). Written as DNA, the CDR3 is TGTGCCAGTAGTATAGCTTTGGCTTCTGGGGCCAACGTGCAGACTTTC. This sequence encodes CASSIALASGANVQTF.

In its sample, this clonotype was seen a few times. The V gene is TRBV7-9, the J gene TRBJ2-1, with 12 nucleotides matching TRBD2. The DNA end favors TRBJ2-5, so the J call may be wrong. The CDR3 length is 14 residues. Per the germline V gene, CDR1 is SEHNR and CDR2 is FQNEAQ (reference sequence). DNA for the CDR3: TGTGCCAGCAGCGGACTAGCGGGAAGGGGGACCCAGTACTTC. Translation gives CASSGLAGRGTQYF.

Relative to its sample, this clonotype is large. This chain links TRBV7-3 with TRBJ2-1; tentative D call: TRBD2 (6 bases). Germline V gene sequence: CDR1 SGHTA, CDR2 FQGTGA. The CDR3 is 14 amino acids. The V end lost 5 bases, the J end lost 6 bases, and 14 bases lay between the germline ends. DNA of the CDR3: TGTGCCAGCAGCCTCGGGGGTATGCGCAATGAGCAGTTCTTC. Its protein product is CASSLGGMRNEQFF.

This clonotype has a handful of counts. J is TRBJ2-3 and V is TRBV6-5, with D tentatively TRBD1 (6 bases). The CDR3 runs to 14 residues. CDR1 is MNHEY, CDR2 SVGAGI, per germline. V lost 2 bases and J lost 4, with 10 bases in between. This CDR3 is CASSYGTKADTQYF. DNA for the CDR3: TGTGCCAGCAGTTACGGGACAAAGGCAGATACGCAGTATTTT.

The chain joins TRBV7-2 to TRBJ2-3, with unresolved D. Trimming took 5 bases from V and 4 from J, leaving 10 bases between them. CDR3 length: 13 amino acids. CDR1 is SGHTA and CDR2 is FQGNSA in the germline V gene. Here the CDR3 reads CASSPYRADTQYF. As DNA, the CDR3 is TGTGCCAGCAGCCCCTATCGGGCAGATACGCAGTATTTT.

This chain joins TRBV6-1 and TRBJ2-5; D gene ambiguous. The CDR3 consists of 13 residues. Trimming removed 8 bases at V and 5 bases at J, with 15 bases between. In germline, CDR1 is MNHNS, CDR2 SASEGT. The CDR3 sequence: CASARTLGETQYF. DNA of the CDR3: TGTGCCAGCGCTAGAACCTTGGGGGAGACCCAGTACTTC.

Details on this clonotype: The junction does not match germline at one end; this may be a read error. This chain joins TRBV7-7 and TRBJ2-1; D ambiguous. The J call may be mistaken, given a closer DNA end match to TRBJ2-5. Germline CDR1 is SSHAT and CDR2 is FNYEAQ (reference sequence). The CDR3 totals 13 residues. The CDR3 coding sequence is TGTGCTAGCAGCTTCAGAGGCCAAGAGACCCAGTACTTC. This codes for CASSFRGQETQYF.

This clonotype was counted ten times or more. The chain is built from TRBV7-6 and TRBJ2-2; 11 positions agree with TRBD2. V trimming: 3 bases; J trimming: 0 bases; junction bases outside the gene matches: 6. CDR3 length: 18 amino acids. Germline CDR1 SGHVS, CDR2 FNYEAQ. As DNA, the CDR3 is TGTGCCAGCAGCTTTGTGCTAGCGGGAGGAACGAACACCGGGGAGCTGTTTTTT. Translated: CASSFVLAGGTNTGELFF. The full variable domain, rest sourced from reference TRBV7-6 and TRBJ2-2, is GAGVSQSPRYKVTKRGQDVALRCDPISGHVSLYWYRQALGQGPEFLTYFNYEAQQDKSGLPNDRFSAERPEGSISTLTIQRTEQRDSAMYRCASSFVLAGGTNTGELFFGEGSRLTVL.

The gene calls are TRBV11-3 and TRBJ2-3; D possibly corresponds to TRBD2 (6 bases). The CDR3 extends over 13 amino acids. V lost 5 bases, J lost 5 bases, and 11 bases lay in between. The germline V gene encodes CDR1 SGHNT and CDR2 YENEEA. The CDR3 region has the DNA TGTGCCAGCAGCAGCGGGCTCCGAGATACGCAGTATTTT. This sequence encodes CASSSGLRDTQYF.

The chain couples TRBV7-2 to TRBJ2-5; a weak D match, TRBD2 (6 bases). V dropped 4 bases and J dropped 5 bases, with 23 bases sitting between them. Germline values: CDR1 SGHTA, CDR2 FQGNSA. CDR3 size: 17 residues. The CDR3 spells CASSSRGDFSNGETQYF. CDR3 sequence (DNA): TGTGCCAGCAGCTCACGAGGGGACTTCTCAAACGGGGAGACCCAGTACTTC.

The rearrangement uses TRBV12-3 or TRBV12-4 and TRBJ2-7, with 10 bases fitting TRBD1. V trimming: 5 bases; J trimming: 5 bases; junction bases outside the gene matches: 9. The CDR3 covers 15 residues. CDR3 amino acids: CASSPTGGKADEQYF. As DNA, the CDR3 is TGTGCCAGCAGTCCGACAGGGGGCAAGGCTGACGAGCAGTACTTC.